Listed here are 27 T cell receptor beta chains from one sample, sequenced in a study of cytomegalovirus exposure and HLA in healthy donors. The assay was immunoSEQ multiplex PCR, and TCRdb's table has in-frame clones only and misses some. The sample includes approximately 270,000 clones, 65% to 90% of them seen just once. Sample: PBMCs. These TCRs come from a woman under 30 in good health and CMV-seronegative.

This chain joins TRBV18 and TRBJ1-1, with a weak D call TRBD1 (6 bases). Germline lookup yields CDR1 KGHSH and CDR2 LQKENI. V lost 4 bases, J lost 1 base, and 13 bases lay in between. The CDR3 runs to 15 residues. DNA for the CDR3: TGTGCCAGCTCACAGCCGGGACACCCGAACACTGAAGCTTTCTTT. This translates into CASSQPGHPNTEAFF.

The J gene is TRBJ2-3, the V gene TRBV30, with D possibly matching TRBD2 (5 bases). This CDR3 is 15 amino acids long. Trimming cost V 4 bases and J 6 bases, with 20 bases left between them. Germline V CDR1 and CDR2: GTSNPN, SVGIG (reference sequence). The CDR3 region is CAWTALGSLTDTQYF. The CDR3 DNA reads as TGTGCCTGGACCGCACTAGGATCCCTAACTGATACGCAGTATTTT. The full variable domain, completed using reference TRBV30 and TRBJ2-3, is SQTIHQWPATLVQPVGSPLSLECTVEGTSNPNLYWYRQAAGRGLQLLFYSVGIGQISSEVPQNLSASRPQDRQFILSSKKLLLSDSGFYLCAWTALGSLTDTQYFGPGTRLTVL.

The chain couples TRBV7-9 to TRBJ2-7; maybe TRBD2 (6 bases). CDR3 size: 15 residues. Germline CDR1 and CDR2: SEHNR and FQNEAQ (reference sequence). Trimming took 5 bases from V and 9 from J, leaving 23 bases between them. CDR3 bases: TGTGCCAGCAGCCCAAGGGGTCGCGGGACGCGTGGGCAGTACTTC. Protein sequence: CASSPRGRGTRGQYF.

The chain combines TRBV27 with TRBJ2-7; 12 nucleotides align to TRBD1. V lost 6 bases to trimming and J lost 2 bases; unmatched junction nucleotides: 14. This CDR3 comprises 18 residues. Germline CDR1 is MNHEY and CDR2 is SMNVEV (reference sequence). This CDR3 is CASSKVLPGTGGPYEQYF. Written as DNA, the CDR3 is TGTGCCAGCAGCAAAGTTTTACCCGGGACAGGGGGCCCCTACGAGCAGTACTTC.

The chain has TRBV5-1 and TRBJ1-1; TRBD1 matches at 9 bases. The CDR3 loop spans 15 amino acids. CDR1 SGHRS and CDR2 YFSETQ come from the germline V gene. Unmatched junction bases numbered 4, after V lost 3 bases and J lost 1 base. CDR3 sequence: CASSWSGQGNTEAFF. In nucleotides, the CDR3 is TGCGCCAGCAGCTGGTCGGGACAGGGGAACACTGAAGCTTTCTTT.

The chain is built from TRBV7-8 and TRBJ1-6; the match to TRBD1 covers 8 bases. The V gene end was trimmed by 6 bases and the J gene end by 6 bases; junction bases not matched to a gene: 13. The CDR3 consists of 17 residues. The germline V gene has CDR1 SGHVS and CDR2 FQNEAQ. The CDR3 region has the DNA TGTGCCAGCAGGCCAAGGGCAGGGGGCGGTCGTAATTCACCCCTCCACTTT. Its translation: CASRPRAGGGRNSPLHF.

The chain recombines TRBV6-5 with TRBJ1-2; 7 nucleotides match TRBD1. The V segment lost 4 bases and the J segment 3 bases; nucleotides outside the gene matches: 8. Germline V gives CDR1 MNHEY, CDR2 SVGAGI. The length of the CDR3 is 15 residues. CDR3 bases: TGTGCCAGCAGTTGGTCAGGGGGGTGGGACTATGGCTACACCTTC. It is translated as CASSWSGGWDYGYTF.

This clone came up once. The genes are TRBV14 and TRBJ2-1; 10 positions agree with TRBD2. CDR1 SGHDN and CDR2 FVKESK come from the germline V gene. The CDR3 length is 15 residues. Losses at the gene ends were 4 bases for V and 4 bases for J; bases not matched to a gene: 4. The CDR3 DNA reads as TGTGCCAGCAGCCTGGAAGCGGGAGGGTACAATGAGCAGTTCTTC. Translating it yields CASSLEAGGYNEQFF.

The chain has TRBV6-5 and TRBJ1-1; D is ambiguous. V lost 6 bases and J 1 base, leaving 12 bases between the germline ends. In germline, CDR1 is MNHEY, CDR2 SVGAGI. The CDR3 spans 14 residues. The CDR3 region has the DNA TGTGCCAGCAGCCCGGCGCGGCAGAACACTGAAGCTTTCTTT. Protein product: CASSPARQNTEAFF.

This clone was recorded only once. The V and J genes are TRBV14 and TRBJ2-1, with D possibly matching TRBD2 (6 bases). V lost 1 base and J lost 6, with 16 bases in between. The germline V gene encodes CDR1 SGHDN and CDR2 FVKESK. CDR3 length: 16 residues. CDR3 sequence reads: CASSQAGAPRANEQFF. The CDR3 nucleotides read TGTGCCAGCAGCCAAGCGGGAGCCCCAAGGGCCAATGAGCAGTTCTTC.

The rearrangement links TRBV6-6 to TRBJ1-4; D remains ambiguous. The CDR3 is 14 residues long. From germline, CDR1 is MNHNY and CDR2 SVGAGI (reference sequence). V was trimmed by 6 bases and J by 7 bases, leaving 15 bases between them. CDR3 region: CASRPGLAGEKLFF. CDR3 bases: TGTGCCAGCAGACCCGGGTTGGCGGGTGAAAAACTGTTTTTT.

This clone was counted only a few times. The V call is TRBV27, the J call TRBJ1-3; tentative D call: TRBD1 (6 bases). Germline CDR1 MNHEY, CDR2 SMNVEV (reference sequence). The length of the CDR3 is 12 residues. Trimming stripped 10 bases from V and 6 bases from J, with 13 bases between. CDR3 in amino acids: CATKSGANTIYF. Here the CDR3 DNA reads TGTGCCACCAAGTCAGGGGCAAACACCATATATTTT.

Here the CDR3 DNA reads TGTGCCAGCAGTTACTCATATAAGGGAGTAACCTACGAGCAGTACTTC. This sequence encodes CASSYSYKGVTYEQYF. The V and J genes are TRBV6-5 and TRBJ2-7; tentatively, D is TRBD2 (5 bases). Germline V gene sequence: CDR1 MNHEY, CDR2 SVGAGI. This CDR3 is built from 16 residues. V lost 0 bases and J lost 2, with 14 bases in between.

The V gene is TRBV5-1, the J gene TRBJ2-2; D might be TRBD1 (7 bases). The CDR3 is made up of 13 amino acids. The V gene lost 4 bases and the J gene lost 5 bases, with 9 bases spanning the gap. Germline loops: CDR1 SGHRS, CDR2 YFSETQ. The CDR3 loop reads CASSQGGTGELFF. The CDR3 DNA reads TGCGCCAGCAGCCAGGGGGGAACCGGGGAGCTGTTTTTT.

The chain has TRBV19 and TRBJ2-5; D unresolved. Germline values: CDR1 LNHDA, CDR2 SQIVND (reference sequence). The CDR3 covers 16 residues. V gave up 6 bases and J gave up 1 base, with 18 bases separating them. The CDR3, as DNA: TGTGCCAGTAGCCCCCTTCAGGCACACTCCCAAGAGACCCAGTACTTC. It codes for CASSPLQAHSQETQYF.

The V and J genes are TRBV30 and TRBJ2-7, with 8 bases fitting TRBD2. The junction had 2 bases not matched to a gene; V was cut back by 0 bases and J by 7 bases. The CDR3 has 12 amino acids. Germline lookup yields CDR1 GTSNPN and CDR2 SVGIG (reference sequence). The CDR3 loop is CAWSVTSVEQYF. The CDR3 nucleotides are TGTGCCTGGAGTGTGACTAGCGTTGAGCAGTACTTC.

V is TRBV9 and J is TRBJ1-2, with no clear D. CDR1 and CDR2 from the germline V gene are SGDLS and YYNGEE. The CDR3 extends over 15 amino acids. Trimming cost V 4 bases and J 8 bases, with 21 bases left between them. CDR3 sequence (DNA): TGTGCCAGCAGCAGTTACAGCTTCTCCTATGGGGGCTACACCTTC. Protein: CASSSYSFSYGGYTF.

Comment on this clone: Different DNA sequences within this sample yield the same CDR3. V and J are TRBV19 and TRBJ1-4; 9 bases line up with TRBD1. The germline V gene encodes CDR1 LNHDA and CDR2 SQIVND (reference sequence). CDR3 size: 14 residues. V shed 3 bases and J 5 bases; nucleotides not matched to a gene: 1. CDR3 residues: CASSMGTGNEKLFF. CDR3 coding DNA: TGTGCCAGTAGTATGGGGACAGGGAATGAAAAACTGTTTTTT.

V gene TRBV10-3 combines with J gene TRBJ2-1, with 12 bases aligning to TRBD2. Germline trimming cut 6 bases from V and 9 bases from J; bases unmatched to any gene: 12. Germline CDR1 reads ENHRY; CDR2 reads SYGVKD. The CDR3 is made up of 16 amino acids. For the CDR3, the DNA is TGTGCCATCAGACAAATCCCACTAGCGGGAGGATCTGAGCAGTTCTTC. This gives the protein CAIRQIPLAGGSEQFF.

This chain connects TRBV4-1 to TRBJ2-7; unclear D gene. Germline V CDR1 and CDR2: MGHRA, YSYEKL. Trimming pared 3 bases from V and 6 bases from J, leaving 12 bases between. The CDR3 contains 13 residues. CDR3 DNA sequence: TGCGCCAGCAGCCACCTAACCCAACCCGAGCAGTACTTC. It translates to CASSHLTQPEQYF.

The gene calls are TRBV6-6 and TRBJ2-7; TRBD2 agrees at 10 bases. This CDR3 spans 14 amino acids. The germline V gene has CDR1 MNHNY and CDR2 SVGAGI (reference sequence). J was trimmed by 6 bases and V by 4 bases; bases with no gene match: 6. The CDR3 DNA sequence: TGTGCCAGCAGTTTAGCGGGAGGTACGGTCGAGCAGTACTTC. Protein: CASSLAGGTVEQYF.

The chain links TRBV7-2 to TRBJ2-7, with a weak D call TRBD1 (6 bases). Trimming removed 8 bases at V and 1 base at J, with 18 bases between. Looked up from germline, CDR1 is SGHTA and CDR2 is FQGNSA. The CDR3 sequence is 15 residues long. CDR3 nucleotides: TGTGCCAGCGGAGTGGGGGCAGGCCTTTCCTACGAGCAGTACTTC. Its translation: CASGVGAGLSYEQYF.

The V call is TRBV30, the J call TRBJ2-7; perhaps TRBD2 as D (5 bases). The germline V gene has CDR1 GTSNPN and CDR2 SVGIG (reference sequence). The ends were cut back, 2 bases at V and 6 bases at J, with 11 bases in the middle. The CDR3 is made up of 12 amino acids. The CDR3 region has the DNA TGTGCCTGGAGTCGGGGTTCGGCCGAGCAGTACTTC. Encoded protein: CAWSRGSAEQYF.

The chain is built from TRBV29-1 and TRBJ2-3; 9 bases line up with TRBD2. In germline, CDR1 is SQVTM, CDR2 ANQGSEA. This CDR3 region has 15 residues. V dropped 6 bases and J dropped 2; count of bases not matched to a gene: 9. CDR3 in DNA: TGCAGCGTCGCGGGGACTAGCAGAACCACAGATACGCAGTATTTT. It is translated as CSVAGTSRTTDTQYF.

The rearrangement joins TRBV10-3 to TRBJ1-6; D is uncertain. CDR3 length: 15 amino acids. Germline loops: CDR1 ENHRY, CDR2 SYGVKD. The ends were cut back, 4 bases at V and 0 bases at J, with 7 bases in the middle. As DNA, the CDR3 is TGTGCCATCAGTGGAAGTAGCTCCTATAATTCACCCCTCCACTTT. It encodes CAISGSSSYNSPLHF.

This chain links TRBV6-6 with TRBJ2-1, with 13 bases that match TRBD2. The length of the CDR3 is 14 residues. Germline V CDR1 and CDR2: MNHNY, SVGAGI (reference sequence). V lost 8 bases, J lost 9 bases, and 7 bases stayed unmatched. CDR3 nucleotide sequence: TGTGCCAGCGGCACTAGCGGGAGGGGGGGTGAGCAGTTCTTC. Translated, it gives CASGTSGRGGEQFF.

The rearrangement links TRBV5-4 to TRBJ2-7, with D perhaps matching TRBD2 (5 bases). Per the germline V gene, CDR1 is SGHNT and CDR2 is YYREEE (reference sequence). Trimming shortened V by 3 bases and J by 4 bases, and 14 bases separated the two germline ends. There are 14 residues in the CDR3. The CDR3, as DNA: TGTGCCAGCAGCTCCGATGCCGGGATGTACGAGCAGTACTTC. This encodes CASSSDAGMYEQYF.